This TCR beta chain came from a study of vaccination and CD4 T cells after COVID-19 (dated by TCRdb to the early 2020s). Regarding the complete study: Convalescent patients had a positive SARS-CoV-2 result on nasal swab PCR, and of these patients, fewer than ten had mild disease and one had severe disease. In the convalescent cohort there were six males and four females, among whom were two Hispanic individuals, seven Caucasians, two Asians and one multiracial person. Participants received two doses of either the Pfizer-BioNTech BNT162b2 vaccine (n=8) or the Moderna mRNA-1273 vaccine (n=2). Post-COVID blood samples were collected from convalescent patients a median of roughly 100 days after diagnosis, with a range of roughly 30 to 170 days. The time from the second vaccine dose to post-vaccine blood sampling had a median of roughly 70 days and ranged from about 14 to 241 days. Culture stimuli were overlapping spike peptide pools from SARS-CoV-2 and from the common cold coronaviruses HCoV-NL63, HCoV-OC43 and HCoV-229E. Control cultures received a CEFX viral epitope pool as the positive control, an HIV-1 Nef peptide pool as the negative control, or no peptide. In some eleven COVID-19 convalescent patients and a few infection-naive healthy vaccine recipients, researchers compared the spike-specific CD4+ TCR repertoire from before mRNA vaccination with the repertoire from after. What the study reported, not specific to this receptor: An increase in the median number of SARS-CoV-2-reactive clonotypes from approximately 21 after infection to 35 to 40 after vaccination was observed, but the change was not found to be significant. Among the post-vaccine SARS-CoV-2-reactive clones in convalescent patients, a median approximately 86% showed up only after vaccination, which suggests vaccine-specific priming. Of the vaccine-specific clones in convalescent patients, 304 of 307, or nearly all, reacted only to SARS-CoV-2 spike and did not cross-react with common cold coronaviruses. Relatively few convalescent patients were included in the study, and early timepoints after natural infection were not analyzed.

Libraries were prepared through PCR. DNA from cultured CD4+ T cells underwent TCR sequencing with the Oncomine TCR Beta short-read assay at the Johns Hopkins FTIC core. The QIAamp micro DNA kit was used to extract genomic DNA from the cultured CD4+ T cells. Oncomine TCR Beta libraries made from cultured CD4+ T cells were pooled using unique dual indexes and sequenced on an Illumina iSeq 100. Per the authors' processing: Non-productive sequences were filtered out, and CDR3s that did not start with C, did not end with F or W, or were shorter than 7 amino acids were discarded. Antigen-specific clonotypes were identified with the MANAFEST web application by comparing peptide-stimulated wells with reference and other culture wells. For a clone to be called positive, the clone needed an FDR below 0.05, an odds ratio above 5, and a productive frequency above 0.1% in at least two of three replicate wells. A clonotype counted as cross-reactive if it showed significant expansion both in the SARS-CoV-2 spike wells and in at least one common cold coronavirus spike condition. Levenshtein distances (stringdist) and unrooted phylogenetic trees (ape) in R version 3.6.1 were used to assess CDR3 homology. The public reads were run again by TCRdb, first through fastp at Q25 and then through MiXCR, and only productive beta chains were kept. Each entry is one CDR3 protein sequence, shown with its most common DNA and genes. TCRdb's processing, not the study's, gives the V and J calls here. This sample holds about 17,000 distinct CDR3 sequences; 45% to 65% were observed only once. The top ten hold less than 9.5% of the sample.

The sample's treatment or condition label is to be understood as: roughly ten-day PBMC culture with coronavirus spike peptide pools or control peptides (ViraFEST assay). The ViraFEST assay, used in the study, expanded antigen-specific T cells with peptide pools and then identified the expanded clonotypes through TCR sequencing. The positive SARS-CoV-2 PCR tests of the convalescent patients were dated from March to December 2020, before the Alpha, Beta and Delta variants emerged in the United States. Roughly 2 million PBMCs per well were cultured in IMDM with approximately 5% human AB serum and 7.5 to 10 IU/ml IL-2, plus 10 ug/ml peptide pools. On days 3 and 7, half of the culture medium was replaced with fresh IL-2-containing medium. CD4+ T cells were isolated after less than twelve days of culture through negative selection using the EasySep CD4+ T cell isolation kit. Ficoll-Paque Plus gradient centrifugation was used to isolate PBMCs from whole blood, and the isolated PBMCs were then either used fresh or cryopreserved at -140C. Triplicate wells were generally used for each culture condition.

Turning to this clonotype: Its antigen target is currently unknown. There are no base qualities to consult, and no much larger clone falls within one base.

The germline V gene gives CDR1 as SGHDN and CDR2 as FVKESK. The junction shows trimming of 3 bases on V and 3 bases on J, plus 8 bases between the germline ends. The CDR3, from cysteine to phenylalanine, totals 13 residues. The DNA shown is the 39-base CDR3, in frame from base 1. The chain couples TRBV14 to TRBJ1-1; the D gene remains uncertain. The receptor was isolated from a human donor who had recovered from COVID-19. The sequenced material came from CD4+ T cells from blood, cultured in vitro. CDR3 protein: CASSQSQDTEAFF. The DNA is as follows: TGTGCCAGCAGCCAGAGCCAGGACACTGAAGCTTTCTTT.